The clone carrying this T cell receptor (beta chain) was picked up one time. The CDR3 has 16 amino acids. Germline CDR1 and CDR2: SGHRS and YFSETQ. With 7 bases removed from V and 2 bases from J, the gap between germline ends came to 18 bases. The source of the sample is a study of blood T cell repertoires in COVID-19. Per the original methods: Amplified reference gene primers provided the basis for estimating nucleated cell counts. The data were produced by immunoSEQ multiplex PCR, yet TCRdb's version contains in-frame clones alone and is incomplete. V and J calls and clone size are copied from that table; D and trimming were computed from the DNA. The repertoire consists of around 130,000 clones, with around 89% occurring once and the leading ten covering 18%.

Material for sequencing was peripheral blood. The clonotype comes from a man aged 45-65 years with active or convalescent COVID-19. The chain links TRBV5-1 to TRBJ2-2; D is uncertain. DNA of the CDR3: TGCGCCAGCTCTACGGTCCCCCCCCCAAACACCGGGGAGCTGTTTTTT. It encodes CASSTVPPPNTGELFF.